A selection of T cell receptor beta chains follows, all from one sample in a study of T-cell memory formation after mild COVID-19. TCRdb re-analysed the 5' RACE reads in MiXCR, keeping a single row per CDR3 protein. The repertoire holds 200,000 to 250,000 distinct CDR3 sequences, with over 7.5% as singletons. Sequencing used PBMCs or a T cell subset sorted from them (not recorded which). These receptor sequences come from a man aged 18 to 35 who had mild COVID-19 (a few samples of this study predate the infection). Cell type and time point are not known. Each CDR3 is given with its conserved first and last residue. A D gene is named only where the DNA matches it firmly. Clone size, where shown, is once, few, many, or a class for clones that have expanded.

clone_size,v_call,cdr3_length,d_call,j_call,cdr3_nt,cdr3_aa
.,TRBV6-5,13,TRBD1,TRBJ2-7,TGTGCCAGCAGCCCGAAACGGACAGGCGAGCAGTACTTC,CASSPKRTGEQYF
few,TRBV9,13,.,TRBJ2-5,TGTGCCAGCAGCGTAGGAGTGCAAGAGACCCAGTACTTC,CASSVGVQETQYF
many,TRBV6-4,13,TRBD1,TRBJ1-1,TGTGCCAGCAGGGCCAGGGGGGACACTGAAGCTTTCTTT,CASRARGDTEAFF
few,TRBV6-2/TRBV6-3,14,.,TRBJ1-5,TGTGCCAGCAGTTACACCCCCACCGATCAGCCCCAGCATTTT,CASSYTPTDQPQHF
few,TRBV5-1,16,.,TRBJ1-5,TGCGCCAGCAGCTTGGGAGACTCGGGCTACAATCAGCCCCAGCATTTT,CASSLGDSGYNQPQHF
few,TRBV12-3/TRBV12-4,16,.,TRBJ2-5,TGTGCCAGCAGTTTAAGAGGGACACCTAGAGAAGAGACCCAGTACTTC,CASSLRGTPREETQYF
.,TRBV3-1,14,TRBD1,TRBJ1-2,TGTGCCAGCAGCCCCGGGACAGGGGACTATGGCTACACCTTC,CASSPGTGDYGYTF
many,TRBV6-5,13,TRBD2,TRBJ2-1,TGTGCCAGCAGTTGGGACTATTACAATGAGCAGTTCTTC,CASSWDYYNEQFF
.,TRBV6-6,16,TRBD2,TRBJ2-7,TGTGCCAGCAGTTACGACGCGAGACTAGCGAACTACGAGCAGTACTTC,CASSYDARLANYEQYF
many,TRBV6-2/TRBV6-3,14,TRBD2,TRBJ2-3,TGTGCCAGCAGTTGGAGCGGGGAGGGGGATACGCAGTATTTT,CASSWSGEGDTQYF
few,TRBV20-1,12,.,TRBJ2-5,TGCAGTGCTATGGGGGGCGGAGAGACCCAGTACTTC,CSAMGGGETQYF
many,TRBV27,13,.,TRBJ2-1,TGTGCCAGCGGGAGAACTAGCATCGATGAGCAGTTCTTC,CASGRTSIDEQFF
.,TRBV6-2/TRBV6-3,12,.,TRBJ2-3,TGTGCCAGCAGTTACTACCGAGATACGCAGTATTTT,CASSYYRDTQYF
.,TRBV20-1,14,.,TRBJ2-7,TGCAGTGCTAGAGATACTGGGGCGTCCTACGAGCAGTACTTC,CSARDTGASYEQYF
.,TRBV29-1,12,.,TRBJ1-1,TGCAGCGTTGAGCACGGGAACACTGAAGCTTTCTTT,CSVEHGNTEAFF
.,TRBV7-2,17,TRBD2,TRBJ2-1,TGTGCCAGCAGCTTAAATGTGGGCGGGGGACCCTACAATGAGCAGTTCTTC,CASSLNVGGGPYNEQFF
.,TRBV7-7,13,.,TRBJ2-3,TGTGCTAGCAGCTCGACCGCGACAGATACGCAGTATTTT,CASSSTATDTQYF
few,TRBV12-3/TRBV12-4,14,TRBD2,TRBJ2-7,TGTGCCAGCAGTTTGGAAGCGGGGGCCCACGAGCAGTACTTC,CASSLEAGAHEQYF
many,TRBV5-1,15,.,TRBJ2-2,TGCGCCAGCAGCTTGCAGGGCGCCGACACCGGGGAGCTGTTTTTT,CASSLQGADTGELFF
few,TRBV24-1,14,.,TRBJ2-1,TGTGCCATAAGGGGAAGGGGGGGCACAAGGGAGCAGTTCTTC,CAIRGRGGTREQFF
few,TRBV5-1,17,TRBD2,TRBJ2-5,TGCGCCAGCAGCTCCAGGACTAGCGGGGGAGTAAGCGAGACCCAGTACTTC,CASSSRTSGGVSETQYF
many,TRBV12-3/TRBV12-4,14,.,TRBJ1-2,TGTGCCAGCAGTCAAAACTCAGGAAACTATGGCTACACCTTC,CASSQNSGNYGYTF
few,TRBV4-3,18,.,TRBJ2-3,TGCGCCAGCAGCCAAGATCAAGTGACTTCCCACCGCACAGATACGCAGTATTTT,CASSQDQVTSHRTDTQYF
many,TRBV5-1,14,.,TRBJ2-3,TGCGCCAGCAGCTCGGAGGTTTACACAGATACGCAGTATTTT,CASSSEVYTDTQYF
many,TRBV11-2,16,TRBD2,TRBJ2-3,TGTGCCAGCAGCCCGACTAGCGGGGGGTGGACAGATACGCAGTATTTT,CASSPTSGGWTDTQYF
many,TRBV7-2,13,.,TRBJ2-7,TGTGCCAGCAGCTTAGCGGTTAAGTACGAGCAGTACTTC,CASSLAVKYEQYF
few,TRBV3-1,17,.,TRBJ2-5,TGTGCCAGCAGCCACACCCTATATTCAGGGAATCGAGAGACCCAGTACTTC,CASSHTLYSGNRETQYF
.,TRBV11-3,14,.,TRBJ2-5,TGTGCCAGCAGCAAAAGGGCTGGGTCGGGGACCCAGTACTTC,CASSKRAGSGTQYF
.,TRBV7-9,16,.,TRBJ2-7,TGTGCCAGCAGCTTAGCGCTTAGGTACAGCTCCTACGAGCAGTACTTC,CASSLALRYSSYEQYF
few,TRBV3-1,15,TRBD1,TRBJ1-6,TGTGCCAGCAGCCAGGCGGGGCAGGGGGCCTCACCCCTCCACTTT,CASSQAGQGASPLHF
.,TRBV20-1,13,TRBD1,TRBJ1-5,TGCAGTGCTAGCGGACAGGGGATTCAGCCCCAGCATTTT,CSASGQGIQPQHF
many,TRBV27,15,.,TRBJ1-5,TGTGCCAGCAGCCGGGCGGCATCGTACAATCAGCCCCAGCATTTT,CASSRAASYNQPQHF
.,TRBV3-1,13,.,TRBJ1-4,TGTGCCAGCAGCCCAAGAGGGAATGAAAAACTGTTTTTT,CASSPRGNEKLFF
.,TRBV7-2,16,TRBD1,TRBJ2-1,TGTGCCAGCAGCAACCCTGGGACAGGGGCGTACAATGAGCAGTTCTTC,CASSNPGTGAYNEQFF
.,TRBV4-3,16,.,TRBJ2-3,TGCGCCAGCAGCCAAGTGAAGGGAGGGGGGGCAGATACGCAGTATTTT,CASSQVKGGGADTQYF
.,TRBV9,15,TRBD2,TRBJ2-3,TGTGCCAGCAGCGAGACTAGCGGGGGGGCAGGTACGCAGTATTTT,CASSETSGGAGTQYF
few,TRBV7-9,16,TRBD1,TRBJ1-2,TGTGCCAGCTCGCGGGCCGGGACAGGACAATTTTATGGCTACACCTTC,CASSRAGTGQFYGYTF
.,TRBV12-3/TRBV12-4,14,TRBD1,TRBJ2-7,TGTGCCAGCAGGGGGACAGAAGGATCCTACGAGCAGTACTTC,CASRGTEGSYEQYF
few,TRBV24-1,14,.,TRBJ1-2,TGTGCCACCAGTGATCTGACAGTAAACTATGGCTACACCTTC,CATSDLTVNYGYTF
.,TRBV28,12,.,TRBJ2-5,TGTGCCAGCAGTTTTCGATCGGCGGCCCAGTACTTC,CASSFRSAAQYF
.,TRBV30,14,.,TRBJ1-4,TGTGCCTGGAGTGTAAAGTCCGCCGCCGAAAAACTGTTTTTT,CAWSVKSAAEKLFF
many,TRBV7-2,14,.,TRBJ2-1,TGTGCCAGCAGCTTAGAGAGGACAGAGAATGAGCAGTTCTTC,CASSLERTENEQFF
.,TRBV6-6,13,TRBD1,TRBJ2-1,TGTGCCAGCAGTCCCGGGACAGGGTTTGAGCAGTTCTTC,CASSPGTGFEQFF
.,TRBV7-8,17,TRBD1,TRBJ1-2,TGTGCCAGCACCCTAACTTTGGGACAGGGTGCTAACTATGGCTACACCTTC,CASTLTLGQGANYGYTF
.,TRBV4-3,16,.,TRBJ1-6,TGCGCCAGCAGCCCTAGAATGCAGCCAGTCGGTTCACCCCTCCACTTT,CASSPRMQPVGSPLHF
many,TRBV18,15,.,TRBJ2-7,TGTGCCAGCTCACCCGAAAACCTGTTCGCCTACGAGCAGTACTTC,CASSPENLFAYEQYF
.,TRBV6-5,17,TRBD1,TRBJ1-6,TGTGCCAGCAGTTATTGGGTCCCGGGACAGGGTGGTTCACCCCTCCACTTT,CASSYWVPGQGGSPLHF
.,TRBV6-6,11,.,TRBJ1-5,TGTGCCAGCAGTTACAAGGAGGCCCAGCATTTT,CASSYKEAQHF
.,TRBV7-9,13,.,TRBJ2-7,TGTGCCAGCAGCTTAAGGGGGGACTACGAGCAGTACTTC,CASSLRGDYEQYF
.,TRBV20-1,14,.,TRBJ2-3,TGCAGTGCTTCCGGGGGTAAGGGGATAGATACGCAGTATTTT,CSASGGKGIDTQYF
many,TRBV12-3/TRBV12-4,15,.,TRBJ2-1,TGTGCCAGCAGCTTAGGACGTAGCTCCTACAATGAGCAGTTCTTC,CASSLGRSSYNEQFF
many,TRBV5-1,15,TRBD2,TRBJ2-1,TGCGCCAGCAGCTTGGCGTCTAGCGGGGGGGCAAGGAAGTTCTTC,CASSLASSGGARKFF
.,TRBV20-1,14,.,TRBJ2-1,TGCAGTGCTAACGAGGGAAGCTCCTACAATGAGCAGTTCTTC,CSANEGSSYNEQFF